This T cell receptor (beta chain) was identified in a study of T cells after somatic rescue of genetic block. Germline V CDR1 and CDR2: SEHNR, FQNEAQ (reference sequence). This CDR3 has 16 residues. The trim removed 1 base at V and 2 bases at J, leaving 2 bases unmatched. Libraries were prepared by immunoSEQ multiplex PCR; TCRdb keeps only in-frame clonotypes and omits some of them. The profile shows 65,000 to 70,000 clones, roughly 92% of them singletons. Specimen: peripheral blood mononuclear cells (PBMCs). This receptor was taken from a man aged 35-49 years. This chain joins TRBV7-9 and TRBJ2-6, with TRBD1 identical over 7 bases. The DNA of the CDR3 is TGTGCCAGCAGCTTAGGAACAGGGGCTGGGGCCAACGTCCTGACTTTC. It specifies CASSLGTGAGANVLTF.